This T cell receptor (beta chain) was recovered during a study of T-cell reconstitution after alpha-beta-depleted transplantation in children (dated by TCRdb to about 2016). General notes on the study: Using TCR repertoire profiling, the study followed T-cell immune reconstitution in a quantitative way in children after TCRalphabeta/CD19-depleted allogeneic hematopoietic cell transplantation.

The CDR3 contains 12 residues, cysteine and phenylalanine counted. The entry retains the CDR3 DNA only, 36 bases that are in frame from base 1. Between the V and J ends, shortened by 3 bases and 6 bases respectively, the junction contains 3 bases. The CDR1 and CDR2 encoded by the germline V gene are ENHRY and SYGVKD. Concerning this clonotype itself: Its antigen is currently not known. No much larger clonotype is one base removed from it; base qualities were not supplied.

The sample's treatment or condition, from its label and the paper: allogeneic hematopoietic cell transplantation with graft depleted of TCRalphabeta T cells and CD19 B cells. TCRalphabeta/CD19-depleted allogeneic hematopoietic cell grafts were given to the transplant recipients, all of whom were children. The library was generated by PCR. The sequencer was an Illumina HiSeq 2500. TCR libraries were prepared with molecular barcoding, using unique molecular identifiers to normalize TCRbeta repertoire quantification. TCRdb passed the public sequencing reads through fastp at Q25 and MiXCR, retaining productive beta sequences. Rows are combined by CDR3 protein, so each entry shows the most common genes and DNA. The sample table records a few hundred thousand distinct CDR3 sequences; about a sixth of these occur just once. The biggest ten clones account for less than 30% of the sample. The full study reports these points: In some patients, the high TCRbeta diversity seen at day 60 was put down to recipient T cells and intrathymic progenitors that had survived conditioning. Over the following months the frequencies of hyperexpanded clones went down, and after one year T-cell counts and TCRbeta diversity were mostly credited to newly produced T cells. The apparently early recovery of alphabetaT-cell counts about two months after transplant reportedly depended on only several hundred rapidly expanded clones that came from non-depleted graft cells.

The sequencing used PBMCs, mostly from graft donor cells, collected 360 days after TCRalphabeta/CD19-depleted stem cell transplant. This clonotype was obtained from a boy less than two years old who had a stem cell transplant for Wiskott-Aldrich syndrome, so the T cells may come from the graft donor. Recombination joined TRBV10-3 with TRBJ1-6; a confident D gene designation cannot be given. This receptor has the CDR3 CAISDSNSPLHF. The nucleotides are TGTGCCATCAGTGACAGTAATTCACCCCTCCACTTT.